This T cell receptor beta chain was profiled in a study of blood T cell repertoires in COVID-19. Overall study: The cDNA or gDNA used as material had been derived from T cells, B-cell-depleted T cells, or PBMCs.

This clone was detected a few times. Germline-derived CDR1 and CDR2 are SGHNT and YYREEE (reference sequence). The CDR3 extends over 13 amino acids. The ends were cut back, 0 bases at V and 3 bases at J, with 5 bases in the middle. Authors' analysis steps: Quantification of nucleated cells was approximated via reference gene primer amplification. Repertoires were generated with immunoSEQ multiplex PCR, while TCRdb's copy carries only in-frame clones and drops some. The DNA was the basis for D and trimming; V, J and clone size are from that table. This sample has about 120,000 clones; about 88% occur once, and the top ten carry 1.2%.

The receptor comes from a woman aged 80 or older with acute or convalescent COVID-19. The sequencing sample was made of peripheral blood. V gene TRBV5-4 combines with J gene TRBJ2-3; possible D gene TRBD2, 5 bases. CDR3 protein: CASSLAGTDTQYF. The CDR3 DNA reads TGTGCCAGCAGCTTGGCGGGAACAGATACGCAGTATTTT. Variable domain in full (rest from reference TRBV5-4 and TRBJ2-3): ETGVTQSPTHLIKTRGQQVTLRCSSQSGHNTVSWYQQALGQGPQFIFQYYREEENGRGNFPPRFSGLQFPNYSSELNVNALELDDSALYLCASSLAGTDTQYFGPGTRLTVL.